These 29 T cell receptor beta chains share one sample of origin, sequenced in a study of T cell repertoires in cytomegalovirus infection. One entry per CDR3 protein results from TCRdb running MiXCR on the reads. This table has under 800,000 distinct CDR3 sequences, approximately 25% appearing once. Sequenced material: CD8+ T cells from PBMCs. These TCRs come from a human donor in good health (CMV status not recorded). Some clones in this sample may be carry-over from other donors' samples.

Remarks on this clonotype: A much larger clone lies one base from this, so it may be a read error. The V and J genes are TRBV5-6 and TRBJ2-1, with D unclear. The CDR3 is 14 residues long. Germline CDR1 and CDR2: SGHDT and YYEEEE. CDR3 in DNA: TGTACCAGCAGCTCGGTCGGATCCTACAATGAGCAGTTCTTC. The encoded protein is CTSSSVGSYNEQFF. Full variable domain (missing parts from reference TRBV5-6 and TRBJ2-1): DAGVTQSPTHLIKTRGQQVTLRCSPKSGHDTVSWYQQALGQGPQFIFQYYEEEERQRGNFPDRFSGHQFPNYSSELNVNALLLGDSALYLCTSSSVGSYNEQFFGPGTRLTVL.

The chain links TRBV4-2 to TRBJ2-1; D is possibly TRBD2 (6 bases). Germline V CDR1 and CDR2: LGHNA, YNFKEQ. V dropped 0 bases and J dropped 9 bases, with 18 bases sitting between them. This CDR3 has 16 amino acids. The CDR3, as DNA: TGTGCCAGCAGCCAAGATCGGGAGATAAAGGGAGTTGAGCAGTTCTTC. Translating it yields CASSQDREIKGVEQFF.

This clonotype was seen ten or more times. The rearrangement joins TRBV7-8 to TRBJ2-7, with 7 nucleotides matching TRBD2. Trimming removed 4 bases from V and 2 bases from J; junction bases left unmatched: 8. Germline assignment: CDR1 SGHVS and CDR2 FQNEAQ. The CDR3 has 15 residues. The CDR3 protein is CASSSAGTTPYEQYF. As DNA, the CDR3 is TGTGCCAGCAGCTCAGCCGGGACTACCCCCTACGAGCAGTACTTC.

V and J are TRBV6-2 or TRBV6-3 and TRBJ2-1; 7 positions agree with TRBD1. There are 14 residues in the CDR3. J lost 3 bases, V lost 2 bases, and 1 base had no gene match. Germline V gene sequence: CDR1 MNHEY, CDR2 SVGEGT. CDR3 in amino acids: CASSYAGGYNEQFF. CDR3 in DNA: TGTGCCAGCAGTTACGCAGGGGGCTACAATGAGCAGTTCTTC.

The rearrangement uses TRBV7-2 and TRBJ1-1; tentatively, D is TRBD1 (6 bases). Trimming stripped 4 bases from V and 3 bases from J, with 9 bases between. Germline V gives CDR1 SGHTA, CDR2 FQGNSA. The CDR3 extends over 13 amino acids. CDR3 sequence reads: CASSWTVYTEAFF. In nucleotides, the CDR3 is TGTGCCAGCAGCTGGACAGTTTACACTGAAGCTTTCTTT. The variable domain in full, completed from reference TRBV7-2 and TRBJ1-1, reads GAGVSQSPSNKVTEKGKDVELRCDPISGHTALYWYRQSLGQGLEFLIYFQGNSAPDKSGLPSDRFSAERTGGSVSTLTIQRTQQEDSAVYLCASSWTVYTEAFFGQGTRLTVV.

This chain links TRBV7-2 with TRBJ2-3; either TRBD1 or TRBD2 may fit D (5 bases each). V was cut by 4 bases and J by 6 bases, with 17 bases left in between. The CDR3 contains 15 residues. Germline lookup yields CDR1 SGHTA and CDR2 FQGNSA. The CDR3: CASSWEGDPGDTQYF. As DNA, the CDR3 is TGTGCCAGCAGCTGGGAAGGGGACCCCGGGGATACGCAGTATTTT.

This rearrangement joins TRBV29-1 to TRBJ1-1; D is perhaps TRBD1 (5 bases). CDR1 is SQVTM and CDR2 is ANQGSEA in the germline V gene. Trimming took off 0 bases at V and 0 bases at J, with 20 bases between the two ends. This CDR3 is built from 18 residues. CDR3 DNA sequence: TGCAGCGTTGAAGACCCCCAGACAGCATATTTGATGAACACTGAAGCTTTCTTT. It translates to CSVEDPQTAYLMNTEAFF. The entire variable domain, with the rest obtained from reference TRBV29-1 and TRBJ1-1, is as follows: SAVISQKPSRDICQRGTSLTIQCQVDSQVTMMFWYRQQPGQSLTLIATANQGSEATYESGFVIDKFPISRPNLTFSTLTVSNMSPEDSSIYLCSVEDPQTAYLMNTEAFFGQGTRLTVV.

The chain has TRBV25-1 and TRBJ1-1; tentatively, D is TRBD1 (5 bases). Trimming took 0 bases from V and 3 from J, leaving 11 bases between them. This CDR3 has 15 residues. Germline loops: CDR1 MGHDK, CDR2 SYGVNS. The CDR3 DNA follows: TGTGCCAGCAGTGAATATCGGACGGGGGACACTGAAGCTTTCTTT. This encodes CASSEYRTGDTEAFF.

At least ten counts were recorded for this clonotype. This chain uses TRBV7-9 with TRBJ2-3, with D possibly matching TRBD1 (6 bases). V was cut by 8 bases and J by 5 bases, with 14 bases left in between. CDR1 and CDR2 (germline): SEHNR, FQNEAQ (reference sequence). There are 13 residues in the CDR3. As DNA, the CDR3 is TGTGCCAGCCTCGGGACACCTTTAGATACGCAGTATTTT. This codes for CASLGTPLDTQYF.

The chain's CDR3 is CAITEGGPGELFF. The CDR3 DNA sequence: TGTGCCATCACCGAAGGGGGTCCCGGGGAGCTGTTTTTT. V usage is TRBV10-3 and J usage is TRBJ2-2; tentatively, D is TRBD1 (6 bases). The germline V and J ends were trimmed by 7 bases and 6 bases, with 12 bases remaining between them. The length of the CDR3 is 13 residues. Germline CDR1 reads ENHRY; CDR2 reads SYGVKD.

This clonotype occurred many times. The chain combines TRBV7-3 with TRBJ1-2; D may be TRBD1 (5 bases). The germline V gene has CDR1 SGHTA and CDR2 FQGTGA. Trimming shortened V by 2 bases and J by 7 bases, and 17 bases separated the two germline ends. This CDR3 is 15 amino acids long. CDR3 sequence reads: CASSLGPGTSSGYTF. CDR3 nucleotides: TGTGCCAGCAGCTTAGGGCCAGGGACGTCCTCTGGCTACACCTTC.

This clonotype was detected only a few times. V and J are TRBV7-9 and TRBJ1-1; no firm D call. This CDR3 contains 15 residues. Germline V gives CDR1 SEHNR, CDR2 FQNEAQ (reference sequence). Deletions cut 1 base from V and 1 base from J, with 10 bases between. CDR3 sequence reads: CASSLVLGTNTEAFF. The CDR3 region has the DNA TGTGCCAGCAGCTTAGTTCTCGGCACGAACACTGAAGCTTTCTTT.

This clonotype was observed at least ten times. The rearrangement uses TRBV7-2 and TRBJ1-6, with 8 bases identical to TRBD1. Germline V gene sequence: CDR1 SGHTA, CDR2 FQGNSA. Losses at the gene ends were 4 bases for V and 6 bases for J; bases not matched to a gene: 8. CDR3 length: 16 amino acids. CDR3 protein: CASSSPWTGSNSPLHF. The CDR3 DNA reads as TGTGCCAGCAGCTCGCCCTGGACAGGGTCTAATTCACCCCTCCACTTT.

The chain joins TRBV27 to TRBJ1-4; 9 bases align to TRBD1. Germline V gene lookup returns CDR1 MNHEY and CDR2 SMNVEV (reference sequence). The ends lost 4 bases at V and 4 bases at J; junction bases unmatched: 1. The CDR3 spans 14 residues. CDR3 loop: CASSYRGRNEKLFF. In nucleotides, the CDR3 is TGTGCCAGCAGTTACAGGGGGCGTAATGAAAAACTGTTTTTT. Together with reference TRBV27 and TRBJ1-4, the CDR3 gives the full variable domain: EAQVTQNPRYLITVTGKKLTVTCSQNMNHEYMSWYRQDPGLGLRQIYYSMNVEVTDKGDVPEGYKVSRKEKRNFPLILESPSPNQTSLYFCASSYRGRNEKLFFGSGTQLSVL.

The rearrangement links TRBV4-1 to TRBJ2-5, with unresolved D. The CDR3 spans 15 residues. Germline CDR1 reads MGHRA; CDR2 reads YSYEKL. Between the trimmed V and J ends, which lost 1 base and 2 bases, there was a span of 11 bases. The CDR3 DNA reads TGCGCCAGCAGCCAAGTTCCGCGACCACAAGAGACCCAGTACTTC. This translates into CASSQVPRPQETQYF.

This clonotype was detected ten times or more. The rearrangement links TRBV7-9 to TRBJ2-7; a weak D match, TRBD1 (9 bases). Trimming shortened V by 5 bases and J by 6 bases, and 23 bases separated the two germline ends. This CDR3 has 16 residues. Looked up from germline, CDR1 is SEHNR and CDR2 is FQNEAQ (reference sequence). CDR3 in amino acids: CASSPAGGHRGLEQYV. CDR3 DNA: TGTGCCAGCAGCCCCGCGGGGGGTCACAGGGGGCTCGAGCAGTACGTC.

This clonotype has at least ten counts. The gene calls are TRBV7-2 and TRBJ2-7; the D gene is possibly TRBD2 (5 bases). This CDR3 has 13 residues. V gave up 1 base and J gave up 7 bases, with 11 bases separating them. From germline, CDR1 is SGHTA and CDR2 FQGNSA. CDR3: CASSLGGPGEQYV. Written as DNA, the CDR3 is TGTGCCAGCAGCTTAGGAGGGCCGGGAGAGCAGTACGTC.

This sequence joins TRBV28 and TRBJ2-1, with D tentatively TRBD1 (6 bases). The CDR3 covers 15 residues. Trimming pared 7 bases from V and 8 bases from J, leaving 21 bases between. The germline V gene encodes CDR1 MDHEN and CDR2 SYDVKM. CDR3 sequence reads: CASKLGGLEIDEQFF. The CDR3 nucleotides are TGTGCCAGCAAACTAGGGGGTCTAGAGATCGATGAGCAGTTCTTC. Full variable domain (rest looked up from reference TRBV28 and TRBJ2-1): DVKVTQSSRYLVKRTGEKVFLECVQDMDHENMFWYRQDPGLGLRLIYFSYDVKMKEKGDIPEGYSVSREKKERFSLILESASTNQTSMYLCASKLGGLEIDEQFFGPGTRLTVL.

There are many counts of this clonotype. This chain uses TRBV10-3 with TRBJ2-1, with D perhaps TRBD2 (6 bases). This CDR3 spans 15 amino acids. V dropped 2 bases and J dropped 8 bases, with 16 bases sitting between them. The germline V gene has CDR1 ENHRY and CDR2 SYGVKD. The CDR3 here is CAISEGRGRADEQFF. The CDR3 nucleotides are TGTGCCATCAGTGAGGGGCGGGGCAGAGCAGATGAGCAGTTCTTC.

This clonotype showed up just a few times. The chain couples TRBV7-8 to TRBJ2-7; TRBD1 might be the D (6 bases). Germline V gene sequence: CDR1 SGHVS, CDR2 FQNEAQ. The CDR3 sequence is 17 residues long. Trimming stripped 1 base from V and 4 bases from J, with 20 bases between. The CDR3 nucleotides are TGTGCCAGCAGCTTAGATCCGGGGCAGGGGACCTTTTACGAGCAGTACGTC. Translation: CASSLDPGQGTFYEQYV.

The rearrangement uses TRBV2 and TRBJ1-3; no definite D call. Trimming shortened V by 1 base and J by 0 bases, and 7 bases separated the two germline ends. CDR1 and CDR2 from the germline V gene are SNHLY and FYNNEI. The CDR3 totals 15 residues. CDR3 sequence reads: CASSEVGISGNTIYF. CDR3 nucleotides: TGTGCCAGCAGTGAAGTGGGGATCTCTGGAAACACCATATATTTT.

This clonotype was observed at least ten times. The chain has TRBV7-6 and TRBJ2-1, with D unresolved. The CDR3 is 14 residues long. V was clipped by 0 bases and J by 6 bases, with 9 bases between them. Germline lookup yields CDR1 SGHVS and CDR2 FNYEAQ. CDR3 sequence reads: CASSLAPLSNEQFF. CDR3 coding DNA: TGTGCCAGCAGCTTAGCCCCCCTTTCCAATGAGCAGTTCTTC.

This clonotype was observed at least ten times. This CDR3 is CASSFGGAALYGYTF. The CDR3 DNA follows: TGTGCCAGCAGTTTTGGAGGGGCCGCCCTCTATGGCTACACCTTC. This chain uses TRBV12-3 or TRBV12-4 with TRBJ1-2; weak D call: TRBD1 (5 bases). The CDR3 sequence is 15 residues long. V was clipped by 3 bases and J by 4 bases, with 15 bases between them.

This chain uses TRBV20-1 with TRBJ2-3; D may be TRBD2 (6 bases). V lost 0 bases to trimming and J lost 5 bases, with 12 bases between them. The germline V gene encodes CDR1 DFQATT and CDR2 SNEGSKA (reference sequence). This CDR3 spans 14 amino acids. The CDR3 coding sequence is TGCAGTGCTAGAGAGGAGGGGCAGGGAGATACGCAGTATTTT. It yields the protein CSAREEGQGDTQYF.

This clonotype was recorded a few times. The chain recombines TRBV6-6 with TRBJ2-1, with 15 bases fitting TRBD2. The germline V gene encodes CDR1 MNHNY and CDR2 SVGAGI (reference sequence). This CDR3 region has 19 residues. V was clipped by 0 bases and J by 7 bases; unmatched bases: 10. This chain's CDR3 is CASSYSTGTSGGPWNEQFF. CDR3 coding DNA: TGTGCCAGCAGTTACTCGACGGGGACTAGCGGGGGGCCGTGGAATGAGCAGTTCTTC.

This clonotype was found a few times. The CDR3 spells CASSGGEAGANVLTF. The CDR3 DNA reads as TGTGCCAGCAGCGGCGGCGAGGCCGGGGCCAACGTCCTGACTTTC. The rearrangement uses TRBV5-4 and TRBJ2-6; D remains ambiguous. Trimming left V 4 bases short and J 4 bases short, with 12 bases between. The CDR3 consists of 15 residues. Germline CDR1 SGHNT, CDR2 YYREEE (reference sequence).

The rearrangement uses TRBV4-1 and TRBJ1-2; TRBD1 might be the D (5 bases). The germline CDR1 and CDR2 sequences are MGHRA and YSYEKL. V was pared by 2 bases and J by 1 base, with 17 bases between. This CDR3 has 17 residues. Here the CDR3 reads CASSQSQQALINYGYTF. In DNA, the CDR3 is TGCGCCAGCAGCCAATCCCAACAGGCGCTAATTAACTATGGCTACACCTTC.

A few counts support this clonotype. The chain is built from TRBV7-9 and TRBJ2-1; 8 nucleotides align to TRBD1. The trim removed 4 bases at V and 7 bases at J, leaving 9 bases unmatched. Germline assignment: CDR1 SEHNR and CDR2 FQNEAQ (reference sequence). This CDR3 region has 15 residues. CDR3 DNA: TGTGCCAGCAGCTACGGCCAGGGGGCGTTAAATGAGCAGTTCTTC. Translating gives CASSYGQGALNEQFF.

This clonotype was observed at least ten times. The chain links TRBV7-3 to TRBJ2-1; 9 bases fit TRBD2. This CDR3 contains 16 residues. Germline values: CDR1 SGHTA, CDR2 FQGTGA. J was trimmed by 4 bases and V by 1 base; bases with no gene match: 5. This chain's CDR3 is CASSLMGGGVYNEQFF. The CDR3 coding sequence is TGTGCCAGCAGCTTAATGGGCGGGGGGGTTTACAATGAGCAGTTCTTC.